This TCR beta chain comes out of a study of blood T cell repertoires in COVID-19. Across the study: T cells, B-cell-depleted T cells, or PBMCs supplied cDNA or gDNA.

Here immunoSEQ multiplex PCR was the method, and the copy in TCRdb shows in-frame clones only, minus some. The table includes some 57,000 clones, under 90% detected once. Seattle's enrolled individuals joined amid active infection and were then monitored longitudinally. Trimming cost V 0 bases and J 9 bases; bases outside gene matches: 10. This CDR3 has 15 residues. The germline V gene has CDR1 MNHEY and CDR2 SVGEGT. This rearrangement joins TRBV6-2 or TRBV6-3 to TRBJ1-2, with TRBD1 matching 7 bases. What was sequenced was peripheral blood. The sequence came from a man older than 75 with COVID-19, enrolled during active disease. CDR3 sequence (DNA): TGTGCCAGCAGTTACTCGTCAGGGGGGCGCGGTCGCTACACCTTC. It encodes CASSYSSGGRGRYTF.